What follows describes a single T cell receptor beta chain. Its antigen is currently unknown. This sample is drawn from a study of beta chain features in type 1 diabetes. Study summary: The number of sorted cells examined across all samples was 107,917,701.

The V end was cut by 1 base, the J end by 5 bases, with 9 bases between. The CDR3 consists of 14 residues. Germline V gene lookup returns CDR1 SGHVS and CDR2 FNYEAQ. Findings and limits, study-wide: For TCRB rearrangement, an influence of HLA type remained unresolved here.

Isolated RNA was reverse transcribed in full, so expressed TCRB transcripts were sequenced. This table comes from immunoSEQ multiplex PCR, and its TCRdb copy is limited to in-frame clones, with some not included. The sample carries 860,000 or so clones, about a sixth recorded once. The chain joins TRBV7-6 to TRBJ2-1; D call uncertain. The clonotype originates from a woman under 30 in good health. Sequencing input: naive CD4+ T cells from blood. The CDR3 region has the DNA TGTGCCAGCAGCTTAGGGGCTAGGAACAATGAGCAGTTCTTC. Protein: CASSLGARNNEQFF.